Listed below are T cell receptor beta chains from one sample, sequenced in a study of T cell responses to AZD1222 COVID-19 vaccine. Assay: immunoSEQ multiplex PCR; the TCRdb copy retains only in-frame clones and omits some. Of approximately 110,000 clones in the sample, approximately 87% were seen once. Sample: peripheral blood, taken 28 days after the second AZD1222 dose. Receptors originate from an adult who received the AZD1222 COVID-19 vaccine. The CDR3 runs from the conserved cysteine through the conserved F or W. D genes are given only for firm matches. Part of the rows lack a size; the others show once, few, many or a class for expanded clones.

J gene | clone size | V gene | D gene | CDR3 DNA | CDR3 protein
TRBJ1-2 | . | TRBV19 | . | TGTGCCAGTAGCCTTACAGGGTTAAATGGCTACACCTTC | CASSLTGLNGYTF
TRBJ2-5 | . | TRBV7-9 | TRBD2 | TGTGCCAGCAGCTTCGGGACTAGCGGGAGGGCGGAGACCCAGTACTTC | CASSFGTSGRAETQYF
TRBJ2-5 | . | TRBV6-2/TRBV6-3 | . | TGTGCCAGCAGTCCCTTAGAGGACGGTGATGTCGAGACCCAGTACTTC | CASSPLEDGDVETQYF
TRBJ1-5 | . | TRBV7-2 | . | TGTGCCAGCAGCTTCCAATTCAATCAGCCCCAGCATTTT | CASSFQFNQPQHF
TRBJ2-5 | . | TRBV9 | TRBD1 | TGTGCCAGCAGCGTAGCTGTTGGGACAGGCCAAGAGACCCAGTACTTC | CASSVAVGTGQETQYF
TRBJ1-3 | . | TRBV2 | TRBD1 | TGTGCCAGCAGTGAAGCGCCTAGAGGACAGGGGGCTGGAAACACCATATATTTT | CASSEAPRGQGAGNTIYF
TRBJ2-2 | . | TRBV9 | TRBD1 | TGTGCCAGCAGCGTGAGTATGACAGGGGAGAACACCGGGGAGCTGTTTTTT | CASSVSMTGENTGELFF
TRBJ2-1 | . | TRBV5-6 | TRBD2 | TGTGCCAGCAGCTCGGGAGGGGTCGGTGAGCAGTTCTTC | CASSSGGVGEQFF
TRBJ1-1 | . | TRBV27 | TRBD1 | TGTGCCAGCAGTTTATCCCTGACAGGGTTGGGTTGGACTGAAGCTTTCTTT | CASSLSLTGLGWTEAFF
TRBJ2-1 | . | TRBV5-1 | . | TGCGCCAGCACCGGCGACTACAATGAGCAGTTCTTC | CASTGDYNEQFF
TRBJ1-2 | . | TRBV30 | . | TGTGCCTGGAGTGAGGGAACGGGGGGCTACACCTTC | CAWSEGTGGYTF
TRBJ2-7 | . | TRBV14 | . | TGTGCCAGCAGCCGAAACCGGGACTACGAGCAGTACTTC | CASSRNRDYEQYF
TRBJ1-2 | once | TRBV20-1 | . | TGCAGTGCTAGTTATGGGCTTTCTGGCTACACCTTC | CSASYGLSGYTF
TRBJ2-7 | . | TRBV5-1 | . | TGCGCCAGCAGCGACGTCAGGGCCTCCTACGAGCAGTACTTC | CASSDVRASYEQYF